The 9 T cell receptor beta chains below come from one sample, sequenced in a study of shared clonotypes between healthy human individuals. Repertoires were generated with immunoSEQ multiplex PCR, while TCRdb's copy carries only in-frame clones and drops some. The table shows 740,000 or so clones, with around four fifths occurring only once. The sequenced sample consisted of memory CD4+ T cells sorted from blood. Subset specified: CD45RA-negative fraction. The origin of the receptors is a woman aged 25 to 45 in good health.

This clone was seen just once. CDR3 DNA: TGTGCCAGCAGAATGAAAAGCACAGATACGCAGTATTTT. Its protein is CASRMKSTDTQYF. The chain combines TRBV25-1 with TRBJ2-3; unclear D gene. Germline CDR1 reads MGHDK; CDR2 reads SYGVNS. V was trimmed by 6 bases and J by 0 bases, leaving 7 bases between them. The CDR3 runs to 13 residues.

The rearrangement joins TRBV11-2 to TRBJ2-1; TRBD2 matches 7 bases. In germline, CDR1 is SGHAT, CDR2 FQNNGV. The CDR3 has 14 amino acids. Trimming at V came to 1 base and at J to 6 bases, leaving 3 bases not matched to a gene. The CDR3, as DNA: TGTGCCAGCAGCTTAGTGGCTAGCGGCAATGAGCAGTTCTTC. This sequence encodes CASSLVASGNEQFF.

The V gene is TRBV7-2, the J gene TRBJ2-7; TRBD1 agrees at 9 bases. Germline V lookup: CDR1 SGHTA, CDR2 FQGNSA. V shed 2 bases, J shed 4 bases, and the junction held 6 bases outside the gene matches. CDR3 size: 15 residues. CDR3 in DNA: TGTGCCAGCAGCTTAACCCCAGGACAGGGGTACGAGCAGTACTTC. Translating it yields CASSLTPGQGYEQYF.

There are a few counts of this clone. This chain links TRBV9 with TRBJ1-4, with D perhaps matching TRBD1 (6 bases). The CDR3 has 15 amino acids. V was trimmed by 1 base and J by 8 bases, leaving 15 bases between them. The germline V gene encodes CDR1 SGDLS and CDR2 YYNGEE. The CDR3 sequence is CASSVRGAEMEKLFF. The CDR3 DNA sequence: TGTGCCAGCAGCGTAAGGGGGGCTGAGATGGAAAAACTGTTTTTT.

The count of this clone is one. The CDR3 DNA follows: TGTGCCAGCAGCGTCGAGGGACAGGGGGCAGGGTCTGCTACGCAGTATTTT. Encoded protein: CASSVEGQGAGSATQYF. The V gene is TRBV9, the J gene TRBJ2-3; 12 bases fit TRBD1. The junction had 12 bases not matched to a gene; V was cut back by 2 bases and J by 8 bases. CDR1 is SGDLS and CDR2 is YYNGEE in the germline V gene. CDR3 size: 17 residues.

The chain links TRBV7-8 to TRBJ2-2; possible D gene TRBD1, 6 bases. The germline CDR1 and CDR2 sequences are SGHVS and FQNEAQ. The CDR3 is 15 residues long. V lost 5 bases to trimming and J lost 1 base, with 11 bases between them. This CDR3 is CASSPWTVNTGELFF. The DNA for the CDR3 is TGTGCCAGCAGCCCCTGGACAGTGAACACCGGGGAGCTGTTTTTT.

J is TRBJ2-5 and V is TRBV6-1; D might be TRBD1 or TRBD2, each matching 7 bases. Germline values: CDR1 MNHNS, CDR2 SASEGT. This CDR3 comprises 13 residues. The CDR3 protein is CGLVPGGGETQYF. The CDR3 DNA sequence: TGTGGTCTCGTACCAGGGGGGGGAGAGACCCAGTACTTC.

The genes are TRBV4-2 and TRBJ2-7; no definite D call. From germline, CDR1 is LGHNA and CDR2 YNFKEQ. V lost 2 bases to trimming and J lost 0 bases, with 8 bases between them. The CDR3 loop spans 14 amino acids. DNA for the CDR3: TGTGCCAGCAGCCAACTACGAAGCTCCTACGAGCAGTACTTC. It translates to CASSQLRSSYEQYF.

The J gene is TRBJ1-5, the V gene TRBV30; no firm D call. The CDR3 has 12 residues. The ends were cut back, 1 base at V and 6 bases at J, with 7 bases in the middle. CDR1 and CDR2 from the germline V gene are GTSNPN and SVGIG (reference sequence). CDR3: CAWSGGSQPQHF. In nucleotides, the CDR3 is TGTGCCTGGAGTGGAGGTTCTCAGCCCCAGCATTTT.